This T cell receptor (beta chain) was documented in a study of blood T cells in healthy people across ages. Turning to the study itself: Every two T cells gave about one barcoded beta molecule via template switching.

Together with a sample-barcoded 5' primer, a J-beta primer mix was included in a second PCR lasting about 6 to 11 cycles. TCRdb itself ran the 5' RACE reads through MiXCR, one entry per CDR3 protein. The repertoire holds more than 500,000 distinct CDR3 sequences, with 25% to 30% as singletons. This CDR3 is 14 amino acids long. Germline V CDR1 and CDR2: MDHEN, SYDVKM. V lost 5 bases, J lost 9 bases, and 10 bases stayed unmatched. The TCR was taken from a woman between 70 and 85 years old in good health. The sequenced sample was blood. The chain has TRBV28 and TRBJ1-2; 9 nucleotides agree with TRBD1. The CDR3 protein is CASSPNRGRNSYTF. CDR3 DNA: TGTGCCAGCAGTCCCAACAGGGGGCGGAATAGCTACACCTTC.